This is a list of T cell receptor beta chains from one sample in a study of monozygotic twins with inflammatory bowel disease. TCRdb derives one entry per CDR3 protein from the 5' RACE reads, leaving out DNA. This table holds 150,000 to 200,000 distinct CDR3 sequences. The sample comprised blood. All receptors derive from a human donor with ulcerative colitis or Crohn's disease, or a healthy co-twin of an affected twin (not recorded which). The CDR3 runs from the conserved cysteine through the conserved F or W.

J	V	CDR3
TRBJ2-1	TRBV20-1	CSARLAGGPEQFF
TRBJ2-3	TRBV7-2	CASSLYSGGAPDTQYF
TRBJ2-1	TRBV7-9	CASSPKEWGERGNEQFF
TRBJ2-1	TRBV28	CASSLVDKIEQFF
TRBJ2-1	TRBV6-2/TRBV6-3	CASSYPGLAGDEQFF
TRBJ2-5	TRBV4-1	CASSQATPDREETQYF
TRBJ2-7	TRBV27	CASSLLFPRAGAYEQYF
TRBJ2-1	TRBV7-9	CASSPTSGSSNEQFF
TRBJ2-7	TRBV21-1	CASLHRGYEQYF
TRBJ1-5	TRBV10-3	CAISERAAANQPQHF
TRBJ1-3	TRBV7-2	CASSPAGPGNTIYF
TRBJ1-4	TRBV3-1	CASSQLGEKLFF
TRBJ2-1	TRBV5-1	CASSSTTGEGEQFF
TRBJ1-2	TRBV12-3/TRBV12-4	CASSPDRAYYGYTF
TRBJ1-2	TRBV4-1	CASSQDPQGNYGYTF
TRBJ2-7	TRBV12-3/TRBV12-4	CASNPGGGGGRSHEQYF
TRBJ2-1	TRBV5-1	CASAAETSVYNEQFF
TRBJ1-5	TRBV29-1	CSVEGTGNQPQHF
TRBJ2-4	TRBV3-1	CASSPQGLAVGNIQYF
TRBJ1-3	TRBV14	CASSQGPPAGNTIYF
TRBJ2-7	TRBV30	CAWGPGGTTGQYF
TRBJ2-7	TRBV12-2	CASRLELGTLNARCTNPPYEQYF
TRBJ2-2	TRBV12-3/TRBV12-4	CASNKGVIRTGELFF
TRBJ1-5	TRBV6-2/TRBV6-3	CASRTEPGQGVSNQPQHF
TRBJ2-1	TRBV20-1	CSALFGGAGNNEQFF
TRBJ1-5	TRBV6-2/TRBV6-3	CASSYSVGNQPQHF
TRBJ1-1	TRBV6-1	CASYTQPLVNTEAFF
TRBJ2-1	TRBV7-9	CASSTGTGVINEQFF
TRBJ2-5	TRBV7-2	CASSLSRYRGWETQYF
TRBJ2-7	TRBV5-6	CASSLEGLGYEQYF
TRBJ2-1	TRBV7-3	CASSLRGGMGLAGGPGEQFF
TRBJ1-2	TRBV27	CASSRQNSNYGYTF
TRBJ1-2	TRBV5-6	CASSLLGQAPYGYTF
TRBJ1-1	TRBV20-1	CSAKPTGGTEAFF
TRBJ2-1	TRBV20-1	CSAIRLAGLTSYNEQFF
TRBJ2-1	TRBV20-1	CSATERFYNEQFF
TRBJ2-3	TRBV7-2	CASSGGLALSTDTQYF
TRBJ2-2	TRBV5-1	CASSLSQGSVAGELFF
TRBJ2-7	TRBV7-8	CASSSLAASYEQYF
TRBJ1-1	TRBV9	CASSFSKEGDRVNTEAFF
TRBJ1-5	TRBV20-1	CSAHGTGFRNQPQHF
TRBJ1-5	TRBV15	CATSSLRGRPQHF
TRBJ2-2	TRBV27	CASSRVRDIRNTGELFF
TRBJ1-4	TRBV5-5	CASSRARVGEKLFF
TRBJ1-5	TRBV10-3	CAISEPPTGTGEAQPQHF
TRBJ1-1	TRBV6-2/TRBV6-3	CASSYSPRARRDTEAFF
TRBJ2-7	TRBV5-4	CASSFPGALYEQYF
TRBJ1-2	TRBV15	CATSPPNRASNYGYTF
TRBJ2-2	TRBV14	CASSHQGGTGELFF
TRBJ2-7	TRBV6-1	CASSPYDRGHEQYF
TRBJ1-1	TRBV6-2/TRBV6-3	CATKMNTEAFF
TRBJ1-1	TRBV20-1	CSARGQTEASF
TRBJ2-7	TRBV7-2	CASSLKAGGPFREQYF
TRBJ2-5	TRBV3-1	CASSQVIEIQETQYF
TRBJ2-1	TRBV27	CASRWQIGPRRTGENEQFF